The source of this T cell receptor (beta chain) is a study of T cells in Graves' hyperthyroidism and ophthalmopathy. Amplification targeted TCR beta CDR3 regions from RNA transcripts. Carried out on the TCR CDR3, a first-round RT-PCR used the HTBI primer set. TCRdb passed the multiplex PCR reads through MiXCR, listing each CDR3 protein once. The sample has some 550,000 distinct CDR3 sequences, under 25% seen once. The authors deemed Graves' hyperthyroidism stable absent ophthalmopathy progression within 18 months. Clinicians diagnosed patients from clinical symptoms, serum thyroxine and TRAb, thyroid ultrasound and orbital computed tomography. This clonotype was observed many times. The CDR3 is 14 amino acids. Germline values: CDR1 SNHLY, CDR2 FYNNEI. Trimming took off 2 bases at V and 4 bases at J, with 11 bases between the two ends.

This sequence joins TRBV2 and TRBJ1-1; D gene ambiguous. The specimen was blood. This clonotype was sampled from a man between 18 and 35 years old with Graves' hyperthyroidism. The CDR3 spells CASSESYWGTEAFF. DNA for the CDR3: TGTGCCAGCAGTGAATCTTATTGGGGCACTGAAGCTTTCTTT.